This T cell receptor beta chain was recorded in a study of shared T cell receptors in the human thymus. The protocol was immunoSEQ multiplex PCR, while the TCRdb copy is restricted to in-frame clones and leaves out a portion. The profile shows approximately 760,000 clones, around 85% of them singletons. This CDR3 region has 18 residues. From germline, CDR1 is SEHNR and CDR2 FQNEAQ (reference sequence). Losses at the gene ends were 4 bases for V and 6 bases for J; bases not matched to a gene: 15. These data also featured in a second study, about human thymus T cells. That source reports: Obtained as resections during corrective heart surgery, the thymus tissue was then studied. Unrelated individuals had highly overlapping thymic repertoires, as reported in related research.

The chain has TRBV7-9 and TRBJ1-5; 10 nucleotides match TRBD1. Input material: thymocytes. The TCR originated in a girl in the first two years of life with a congenital heart defect. The CDR3 DNA sequence: TGTGCCAGCAGCTCCGACTACGACCGGGACAGGGGAGGTCAGCCCCAGCATTTT. It yields the protein CASSSDYDRDRGGQPQHF.